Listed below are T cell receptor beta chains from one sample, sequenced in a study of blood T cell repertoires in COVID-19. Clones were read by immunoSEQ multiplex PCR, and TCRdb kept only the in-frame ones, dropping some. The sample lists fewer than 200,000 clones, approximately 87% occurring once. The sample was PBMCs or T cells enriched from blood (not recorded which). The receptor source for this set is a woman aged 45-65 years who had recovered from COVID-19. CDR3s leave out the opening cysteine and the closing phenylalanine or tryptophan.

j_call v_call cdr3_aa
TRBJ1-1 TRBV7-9 ASSRGGGMNTEAF
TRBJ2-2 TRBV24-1 ASLVRAENTGELF
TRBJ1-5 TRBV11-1 ASSLETNQPQH
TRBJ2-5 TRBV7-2 ASSGSGSQETQY
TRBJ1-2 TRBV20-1 SFRGNYGYT
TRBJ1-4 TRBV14 ASSQDRTPNPEKLF
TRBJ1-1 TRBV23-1 ALTGTGNTEAF
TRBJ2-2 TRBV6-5 ASSRFRAGELF
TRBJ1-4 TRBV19 ASSPPEGWGEKLF
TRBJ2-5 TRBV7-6 ASSAGTSGTQY
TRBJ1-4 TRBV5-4 ASSRPGGDATNEKLF
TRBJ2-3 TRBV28 ASSEGQDQTNTQY
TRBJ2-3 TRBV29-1 SVGLRVGTDTQY
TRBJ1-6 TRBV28 ASRRRDNSPLH
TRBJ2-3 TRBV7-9 ASSFGTNTDTQY
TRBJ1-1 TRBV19 ASSLDRVFEAF
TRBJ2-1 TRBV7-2 ASSLGPGLDLDEQF
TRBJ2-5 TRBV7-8 ASSWLANQETQY
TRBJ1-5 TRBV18 ASSPTEINQPQH
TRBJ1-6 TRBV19 ASSDRSGSSYNSPLH
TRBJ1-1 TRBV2 ASRNKLNTEAF